These T cell receptor beta chains were read from a single sample in a study of cytomegalovirus exposure and HLA in healthy donors. TCRdb keeps only in-frame clones here, not all; method: immunoSEQ multiplex PCR. The repertoire consists of 90,000 or so clones, with over 75% occurring once and the leading ten covering approximately 4.4%. The sequencing sample was made of PBMCs. The source of these receptors is a male donor in good health and CMV-seropositive. Each CDR3 is given with its conserved first and last residue. A D gene is named only where the DNA matches it firmly. The size of a clone is reported for some rows only, either as once, few or many, or as a class for expanded clones.

16 | TRBJ2-1 | TRBD1 | . | TRBV19 | CASSISGTGQYNEQFF | TGTGCCAGTAGTATCTCCGGGACAGGGCAGTACAATGAGCAGTTCTTC
15 | TRBJ1-2 | TRBD1 | . | TRBV28 | CASSSDRGVSYGYTF | TGTGCCAGCAGTTCGGACAGGGGAGTTTCCTATGGCTACACCTTC
13 | TRBJ2-5 | TRBD2 | . | TRBV5-4 | CASSPAGGETQYF | TGTGCCAGCAGTCCAGCGGGAGGCGAGACCCAGTACTTC
15 | TRBJ2-5 | . | . | TRBV28 | CASSNPLFRVETQYF | TGTGCCAGCAGTAACCCCCTCTTCAGGGTAGAGACCCAGTACTTC
15 | TRBJ1-5 | . | . | TRBV5-8 | CASSSAGRLNQPQHF | TGTGCCAGCAGCTCGGCGGGACGGTTAAATCAGCCCCAGCATTTT
14 | TRBJ1-1 | TRBD1 | . | TRBV7-9 | CASSLRGTGGQAFF | TGTGCCAGCAGCCTCAGGGGCACAGGGGGCCAAGCTTTCTTT
15 | TRBJ2-2 | TRBD1 | once | TRBV5-1 | CASSPGTGATGELFF | TGCGCCAGCAGTCCTGGGACAGGGGCCACCGGGGAGCTGTTTTTT
15 | TRBJ2-7 | TRBD1 | . | TRBV6-5 | CASIRETGISYEQYF | TGTGCCAGCATTCGCGAGACAGGGATTAGCTACGAGCAGTACTTC
13 | TRBJ1-1 | . | . | TRBV6-1 | CASKPIMNTEAFF | TGTGCCAGCAAGCCGATAATGAACACTGAAGCTTTCTTT
15 | TRBJ2-1 | TRBD1 | . | TRBV5-1 | CASSLTGASYNEQFF | TGCGCCAGCAGCTTGACAGGGGCCTCCTACAATGAGCAGTTCTTC
17 | TRBJ1-2 | TRBD1 | medium-sized | TRBV10-3 | CAISESGWTGGFDGYTF | TGTGCCATCAGTGAGTCGGGTTGGACAGGGGGATTCGATGGCTACACCTTC
15 | TRBJ1-5 | TRBD1 | . | TRBV5-1 | CASSVGQPSNQPQHF | TGCGCCAGCAGCGTGGGACAGCCTAGCAATCAGCCCCAGCATTTT
11 | TRBJ2-3 | . | . | TRBV21-1 | CISGSTDTQYF | TGCATTTCGGGAAGCACAGATACGCAGTATTTT
15 | TRBJ1-6 | . | few | TRBV19 | CASSNGHHRNSPLHF | TGTGCCAGTAGTAACGGACACCACCGAAATTCACCCCTCCACTTT
15 | TRBJ2-1 | TRBD1 | few | TRBV19 | CASAVRTGDYNEQFF | TGTGCCAGTGCGGTCCGGACAGGGGACTACAATGAGCAGTTCTTC
16 | TRBJ1-1 | . | . | TRBV7-9 | CASSLDSGVGSTEAFF | TGTGCCAGCAGCTTAGACTCTGGTGTAGGGAGCACTGAAGCTTTCTTT
18 | TRBJ2-1 | TRBD1 | . | TRBV28 | CASSLFFGRGNPYNEQFF | TGTGCCAGCAGTTTATTTTTCGGCAGGGGGAACCCCTACAATGAGCAGTTCTTC
14 | TRBJ2-3 | TRBD2 | . | TRBV6-6 | CASRPAGGGDTQYF | TGTGCCAGCAGGCCAGCGGGAGGAGGAGATACGCAGTATTTT
15 | TRBJ1-6 | . | . | TRBV30 | CAWSVRVGQGSPLHF | TGTGCCTGGAGTGTACGGGTCGGTCAAGGATCACCCCTCCACTTT
12 | TRBJ1-1 | . | . | TRBV30 | CAWTAQQGKAFF | TGTGCCTGGACAGCCCAACAGGGAAAAGCTTTCTTT
15 | TRBJ2-1 | TRBD2 | . | TRBV5-6 | CASSPSGGTHNEQFF | TGTGCCAGCAGCCCTAGCGGGGGGACCCACAATGAGCAGTTCTTC
18 | TRBJ1-2 | . | . | TRBV7-2 | CASSLALRAGARGYGYTF | TGTGCCAGCAGCTTAGCCCTCAGGGCGGGGGCACGGGGCTATGGCTACACCTTC
14 | TRBJ2-1 | TRBD1 | . | TRBV7-9 | CASSSRTGGSEQFF | TGTGCCAGCAGCTCCCGGACAGGGGGAAGTGAGCAGTTCTTC
12 | TRBJ1-1 | TRBD1 | . | TRBV27 | CASKRQGLKAFF | TGTGCCAGCAAAAGACAGGGTTTAAAAGCTTTCTTT
16 | TRBJ2-2 | TRBD1 | . | TRBV13 | CASSLDRGLNTGELFF | TGTGCCAGCAGCCTCGACAGGGGGCTAAACACCGGGGAGCTGTTTTTT
14 | TRBJ1-2 | . | . | TRBV19 | CASSMGRAMRGYTF | TGTGCCAGTAGTATGGGCAGGGCCATGCGAGGCTACACCTTC
13 | TRBJ1-2 | . | . | TRBV5-5 | CASSLESDYGYTF | TGTGCCAGCAGCTTAGAGTCCGACTATGGCTACACCTTC
13 | TRBJ1-1 | . | . | TRBV9 | CASSLDMNTEAFF | TGTGCCAGCAGCTTAGATATGAACACTGAAGCTTTCTTT
15 | TRBJ2-3 | . | . | TRBV18 | CASSPRAGFTDTQYF | TGTGCCAGCTCACCACGGGCAGGGTTTACAGATACGCAGTATTTT
12 | TRBJ1-2 | . | . | TRBV30 | CAWTDWDYGYTF | TGTGCCTGGACGGACTGGGACTATGGCTACACCTTC
15 | TRBJ2-7 | . | . | TRBV30 | CAWVPSGVPFREQYF | TGTGCCTGGGTCCCCTCGGGGGTCCCTTTTCGTGAGCAGTACTTC
15 | TRBJ1-2 | TRBD1 | few | TRBV5-4 | CASSLVGTGAYGYTF | TGTGCCAGCAGCTTGGTCGGGACAGGAGCCTATGGCTACACCTTC